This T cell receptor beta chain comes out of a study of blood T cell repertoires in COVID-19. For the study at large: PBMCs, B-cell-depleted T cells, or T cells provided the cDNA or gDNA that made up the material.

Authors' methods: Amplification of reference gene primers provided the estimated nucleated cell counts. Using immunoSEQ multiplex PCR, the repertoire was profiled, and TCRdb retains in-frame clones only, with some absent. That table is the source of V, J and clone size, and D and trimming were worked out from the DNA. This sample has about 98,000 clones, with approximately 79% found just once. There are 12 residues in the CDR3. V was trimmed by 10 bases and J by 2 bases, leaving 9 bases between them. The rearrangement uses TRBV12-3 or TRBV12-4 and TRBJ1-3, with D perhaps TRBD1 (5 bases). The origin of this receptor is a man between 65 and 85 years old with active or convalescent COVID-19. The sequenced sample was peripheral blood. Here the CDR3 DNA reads TGTGCCACCGGGGGGGCTGGAAACACCATATATTTT. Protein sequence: CATGGAGNTIYF.